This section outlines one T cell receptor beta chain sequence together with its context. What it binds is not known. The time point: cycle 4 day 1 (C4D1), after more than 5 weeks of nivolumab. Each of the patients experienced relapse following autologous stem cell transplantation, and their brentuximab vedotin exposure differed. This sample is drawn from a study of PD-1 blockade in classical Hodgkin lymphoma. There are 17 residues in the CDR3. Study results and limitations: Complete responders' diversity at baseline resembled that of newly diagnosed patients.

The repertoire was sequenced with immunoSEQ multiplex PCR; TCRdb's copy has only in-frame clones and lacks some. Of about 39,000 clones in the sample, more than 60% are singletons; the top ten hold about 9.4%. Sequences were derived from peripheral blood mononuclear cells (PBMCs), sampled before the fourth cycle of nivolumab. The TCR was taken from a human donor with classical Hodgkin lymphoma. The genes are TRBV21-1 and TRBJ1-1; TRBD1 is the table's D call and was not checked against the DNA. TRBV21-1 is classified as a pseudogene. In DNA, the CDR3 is TGTGCCAGCAGCAAAGCATCACAGACCTTACTGAACACTGAAGCTTTCTTT. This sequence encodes CASSKASQTLLNTEAFF.